This T cell receptor (beta chain) was sequenced during a study of shared clonotypes between healthy human individuals. At the level of the study: The plates for each donor numbered three CD4 naive, three CD4 memory, two CD8 naive and one CD8 memory. Findings of the study overall: Investigators collected only blood, and repertoires in tissues likely differ.

Concerning this clone: Antigen specificity is unknown.

An even split of each subset's genomic DNA across several immunoSEQ plates was performed. Sorted-subset replicate PCR reactions were performed with around 200 ng DNA, corresponding to 30,000 or so T cell genomes. The data were produced by immunoSEQ multiplex PCR, yet TCRdb's version contains in-frame clones alone and is incomplete. This table has over a million clones, around 75% appearing once. The germline gives CDR1 MNHEY, CDR2 SMNVEV (reference sequence). The J segment lost 1 base and the V segment lost 5 bases, leaving 5 bases of the junction unmatched. This CDR3 has 15 amino acids. The sequence was obtained from a man between 18 and 29 years old in good health. The chain uses TRBV27 and TRBJ1-2; TRBD1 agrees at 9 bases. The sequenced sample consisted of memory CD4+ T cells sorted from blood. Subset: CD45RA-negative fraction. Here the CDR3 reads CASSPAGQGNYGYTF. The CDR3 nucleotides are TGTGCCAGCAGTCCCGCGGGACAGGGTAACTATGGCTACACCTTC.